These T cell receptor beta chains were read from a single sample in a study of shared T cell receptors in the human thymus. Clones were read by immunoSEQ multiplex PCR, and TCRdb kept only the in-frame ones, dropping some. Among about 660,000 clones listed, more than 75% were seen once. The same sample was also used in a study of human thymus T cells.

The source material was thymocytes. The receptors shown here come from a boy younger than two with a congenital heart defect. The CDR3 runs from the conserved cysteine through the conserved F or W. Fields, in order: V gene, J gene, CDR3 protein.

V gene: TRBV5-6; J gene: TRBJ1-2; CDR3 protein: CASSPRRDLIRGYTF
V gene: TRBV6-1; J gene: TRBJ2-1; CDR3 protein: CASSEGLREKQFF
V gene: TRBV30; J gene: TRBJ2-1; CDR3 protein: CAWRHRGINEQFF
V gene: TRBV27; J gene: TRBJ2-2; CDR3 protein: CASSRGTVPRPNTGELFF
V gene: TRBV7-6; J gene: TRBJ1-5; CDR3 protein: CASSSTTGGQPQHF
V gene: TRBV7-9; J gene: TRBJ1-1; CDR3 protein: CASSLKGQGDTEAFF
V gene: TRBV15; J gene: TRBJ1-2; CDR3 protein: CATGDRDYGYTF
V gene: TRBV10-3; J gene: TRBJ2-1; CDR3 protein: CAIRDYFYNEQFF
V gene: TRBV28; J gene: TRBJ2-7; CDR3 protein: CASSCGRGRYEQYF
V gene: TRBV4-3; J gene: TRBJ2-1; CDR3 protein: CASSQARTSGTYEQFF
V gene: TRBV6-5; J gene: TRBJ2-2; CDR3 protein: CASKAGTGELFF
V gene: TRBV5-6; J gene: TRBJ2-2; CDR3 protein: CASSLYPGQGRGNTEELFF
V gene: TRBV15; J gene: TRBJ1-5; CDR3 protein: CATSRDPGSNQPQHF
V gene: TRBV5-1; J gene: TRBJ1-2; CDR3 protein: CASRTGTGAHYGYTF
V gene: TRBV4-3; J gene: TRBJ2-1; CDR3 protein: CASSHLWGDEQFF
V gene: TRBV5-4; J gene: TRBJ1-2; CDR3 protein: CASSSHGGVNYGYTF
V gene: TRBV28; J gene: TRBJ1-5; CDR3 protein: CASRPRTGEADQPQHF
V gene: TRBV5-6; J gene: TRBJ1-5; CDR3 protein: CASSLGQGAIQPQHF
V gene: TRBV13; J gene: TRBJ1-2; CDR3 protein: CASSLGECHYTF
V gene: TRBV23-1; J gene: TRBJ2-7; CDR3 protein: CASTPGGDEQYF
V gene: TRBV4-1; J gene: TRBJ1-5; CDR3 protein: CASSQPTGGYSNQPQHF
V gene: TRBV28; J gene: TRBJ1-1; CDR3 protein: CASRTGTNTEAFF
V gene: TRBV7-9; J gene: TRBJ2-5; CDR3 protein: CASSLGGSETQYF
V gene: TRBV4-1; J gene: TRBJ1-1; CDR3 protein: CASSQVGQGDTEAFF
V gene: TRBV11-2; J gene: TRBJ2-7; CDR3 protein: CASSLGVGQAKLREQYF
V gene: TRBV14; J gene: TRBJ1-2; CDR3 protein: CASSLGGLYGYTF
V gene: TRBV15; J gene: TRBJ1-1; CDR3 protein: CATSRAKMTGGYTEAFF
V gene: TRBV5-1; J gene: TRBJ2-5; CDR3 protein: CASSWTSGKETQYF
V gene: TRBV7-2; J gene: TRBJ2-7; CDR3 protein: CASSLDRDRGTYEQYF
V gene: TRBV5-6; J gene: TRBJ1-2; CDR3 protein: CASSWKQLTLNYGYTF
V gene: TRBV4-1; J gene: TRBJ2-5; CDR3 protein: CASSHSRIQETQYF
V gene: TRBV28; J gene: TRBJ2-3; CDR3 protein: CASSLASGRAGAPDTQYF
V gene: TRBV5-6; J gene: TRBJ2-2; CDR3 protein: CASSLRGGRPGELFF
V gene: TRBV19; J gene: TRBJ1-5; CDR3 protein: CASSGTASNQPQHF
V gene: TRBV5-1; J gene: TRBJ2-1; CDR3 protein: CASDLTSGSPHEQFF
V gene: TRBV15; J gene: TRBJ2-2; CDR3 protein: CATSIGLAATGELFF
V gene: TRBV7-7; J gene: TRBJ2-1; CDR3 protein: CASSLAPDNEQFF
V gene: TRBV4-1; J gene: TRBJ2-3; CDR3 protein: CASSQGGGRTNTQYF
V gene: TRBV6-1; J gene: TRBJ2-1; CDR3 protein: CASSDGDRARSEQFF
V gene: TRBV4-1; J gene: TRBJ2-7; CDR3 protein: CASSQGPGLPTSSYEQYF
V gene: TRBV19; J gene: TRBJ1-5; CDR3 protein: CASSIARGCNQPQHF
V gene: TRBV12-5; J gene: TRBJ2-2; CDR3 protein: CASGLAPSPTGGVAGTGELFF
V gene: TRBV6-5; J gene: TRBJ2-2; CDR3 protein: CASSIRVEAGELFF
V gene: TRBV29-1; J gene: TRBJ1-2; CDR3 protein: CSVWDRVDGYTF
V gene: TRBV2; J gene: TRBJ2-1; CDR3 protein: CASSEIRTSGGNEQFF
V gene: TRBV6-1; J gene: TRBJ2-1; CDR3 protein: CASKGGDEQFF